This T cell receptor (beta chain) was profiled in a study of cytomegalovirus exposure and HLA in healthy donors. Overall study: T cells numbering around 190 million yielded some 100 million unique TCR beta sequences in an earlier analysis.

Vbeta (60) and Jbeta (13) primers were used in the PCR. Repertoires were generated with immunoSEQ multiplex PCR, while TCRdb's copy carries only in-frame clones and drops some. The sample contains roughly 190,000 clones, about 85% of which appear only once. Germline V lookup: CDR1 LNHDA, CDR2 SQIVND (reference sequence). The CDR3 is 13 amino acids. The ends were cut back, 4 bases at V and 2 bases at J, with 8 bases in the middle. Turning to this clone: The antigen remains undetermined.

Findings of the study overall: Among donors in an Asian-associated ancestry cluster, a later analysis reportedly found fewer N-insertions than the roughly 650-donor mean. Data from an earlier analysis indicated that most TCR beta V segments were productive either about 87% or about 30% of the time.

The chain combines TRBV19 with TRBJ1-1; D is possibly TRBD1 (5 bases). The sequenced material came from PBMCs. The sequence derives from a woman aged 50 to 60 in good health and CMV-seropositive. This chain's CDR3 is CASSRGENTEAFF. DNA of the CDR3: TGTGCCAGTAGTAGGGGGGAAAACACTGAAGCTTTCTTT.